This section outlines one T cell receptor beta chain sequence together with its context. As yet, its antigen is unknown. A second PCR of 7 to 11 cycles used a sample-barcoded 5' primer and a J-beta primer mix. Each CDR3 protein is one row after TCRdb ran MiXCR on the 5' RACE reads. Of about 1.1 million distinct CDR3 sequences in the sample, roughly two fifths were seen once. Samples had at least 6.5 million PBMCs isolated from them. This entry is derived from a study of blood T cells in healthy people across ages. The CDR3 is 13 residues long. The germline V gene encodes CDR1 DFQATT and CDR2 SNEGSKA (reference sequence). Trimming removed 5 bases at V and 1 base at J, with 9 bases between. Study-wide findings and caveats: Researchers deemed the diversity estimates from one million T cells underestimates.

V and J are TRBV20-1 and TRBJ1-3; D gene ambiguous. This TCR was recovered from a man aged 18 to 30 in good health. The sequenced sample consisted of blood. The CDR3 bases are TGCAGTGCTGCCCACAGATCTGGAAACACCATATATTTT. Protein: CSAAHRSGNTIYF.